One TCR beta chain is described in this entry. It lacks a known antigen. Base-call qualities are not available, and no considerably larger clone is one nucleotide away. To demonstrate the VDJtools post-analysis software, TCR beta repertoires were profiled from the peripheral blood of about a dozen young patients with multiple sclerosis. The patients with multiple sclerosis were children and adolescents between roughly 6 and 17 years of age. Library preparation was by PCR. Sequencing was carried out with an Illumina HiSeq 2500. To reduce PCR and sequencing biases, unique molecular identifiers were built into the TCR beta cDNA libraries. Per 1 to 10 million input T cells, roughly 500,000 cDNA molecules were obtained, such that each molecule approximated one T cell. The patient libraries were prepared and sequenced with the same protocol used for the earlier healthy control dataset. Samples belonging to the same batch were prepared together, multiplexed and sequenced on a shared HiSeq lane. The source study handled its data this way. Raw barcoded reads were processed with MIGEC, and single-read molecular identifier groups were discarded before consensus assembly and CDR3 extraction. Clonotype tables were post-analysed with VDJtools, and diversity was normalized by down-sampling all datasets to the smallest sample size. In repertoire overlap clustering, CDR3 amino acid sequences, but not nucleotide sequences, were matched to correct batch-related cross-sample contamination. TCRdb passed the public sequencing reads through fastp at Q25 and MiXCR, retaining productive beta sequences. Each entry merges the rows of one CDR3 protein and shows their most common DNA and genes. These V and J calls rely on TCRdb rather than the paper's analysis. The sample table records fewer than 850,000 distinct CDR3 sequences; roughly 30% of these occur just once. The top ten constitute around 0.56% of the sample.

CDR1 and CDR2, per the germline V gene, are SGHTA and FQGNSA. From the cysteine up to the phenylalanine, the CDR3 has a length of 12 residues. Kept here is only the CDR3 DNA, which spans 36 bases and is read in frame from base 1. These data come from a study of post-analysis software for immune sequencing data (dated by TCRdb to the mid-2010s). Background on the whole study: Disease courses on record covered relapsing-remitting, secondary progressive and progressive-relapsing multiple sclerosis, though some patients had no subtype annotation. A subset of samples was prepared in parallel using single-end sample barcoding, then pooled and co-amplified after Illumina adapter ligation. The multiple sclerosis patient repertoires were compared with about a dozen previously published healthy control repertoires from donors aged about 6 to 26 years.

Broader findings and caveats from the paper: The control group was slightly older than the multiple sclerosis patient group. Direct clustering with F measure showed strong co-clustering of samples prepared in the same batch, prompting a batch-effect correction. Significantly higher frequencies in patients than in controls were found for roughly 5 TRBV segments, including TRBV5-6, TRBV5-1 and TRBV20-1. Multiple sclerosis patients had significantly lower normalized Chao1 diversity than controls, a result that suggests substantial peripheral T-cell clonal expansion.

The source material was blood. Recombination joined TRBV7-2 with TRBJ2-1, with the D gene uncertain. Near its end, the DNA agrees better with TRBJ2-7, so the J call may be wrong. The TCR originated in a girl aged 10 to 17 with multiple sclerosis. The encoded CDR3 is CASSRPFNEQYF. At the DNA level, the sequence is TGTGCCAGCAGCCGACCTTTCAATGAGCAGTACTTC.